The table lists the clone carrying this T cell receptor beta chain with a count of one. Its matching antigen is unknown. This entry comes from a study of persistence of HIV-infected CD4 T cells. The libraries were made with immunoSEQ version 4 in survey mode. Method: immunoSEQ multiplex PCR; TCRdb's copy keeps in-frame clones and lacks some. Altogether tens of thousands of clones are present, around 75% being singletons, with the ten largest covering about 3%. Findings and limits, study-wide: Compared with CD3/CD28-stimulated cells, CMV- and Gag-responding cells showed lower TCRbeta richness.

The stimulus was lysate of CMV-infected fibroblasts, approximately 9.6 ug/mL. Sorted nonresponding memory CD4+ T cells were CD40L-negative, CD69-negative, CD45RO-high. For at least 4 years, plasma HIV-1 RNA was undetectable (<50 copies/mL). Inclusion required CMV-positive serology and CD4+ counts above 400 cells/uL. CD8-depleted PBMCs were stimulated 15 to 20 hours with anti-CD28/CD49d costimulation, CD40-blocking antibody and enfuvirtide. Germline assignment: CDR1 LNHNV and CDR2 YYDKDF (reference sequence). The CDR3 is 13 residues long. V was cut by 5 bases and J by 10 bases, with 17 bases left in between.

The sequencing used CD4+ T cells sorted from PBMCs after roughly 19-hour stimulation, collected from a patient who received antiretroviral therapy. V is TRBV15 and J is TRBJ1-1; D not resolved. The source of this sequence is an adult man with HIV who was CMV-seropositive. CDR3 coding DNA: TGTGCCACCAGCCGACGAGAGGGAGAGGGAGCTTTCTTT. Translating it yields CATSRREGEGAFF.